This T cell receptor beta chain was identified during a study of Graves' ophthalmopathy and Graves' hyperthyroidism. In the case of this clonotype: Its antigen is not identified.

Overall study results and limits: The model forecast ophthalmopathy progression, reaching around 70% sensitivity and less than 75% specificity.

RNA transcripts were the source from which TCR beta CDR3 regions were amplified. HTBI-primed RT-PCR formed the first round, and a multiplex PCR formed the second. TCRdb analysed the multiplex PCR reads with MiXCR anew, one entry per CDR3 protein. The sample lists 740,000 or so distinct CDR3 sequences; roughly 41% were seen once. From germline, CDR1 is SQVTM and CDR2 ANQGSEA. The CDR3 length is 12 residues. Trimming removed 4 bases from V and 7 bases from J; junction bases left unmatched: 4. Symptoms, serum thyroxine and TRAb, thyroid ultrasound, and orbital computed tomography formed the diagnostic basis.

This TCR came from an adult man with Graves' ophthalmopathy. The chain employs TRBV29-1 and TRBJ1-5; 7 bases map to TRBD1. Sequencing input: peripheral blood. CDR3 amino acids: CSVGQGRQPQHF. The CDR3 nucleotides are TGCAGCGTTGGACAGGGCAGACAGCCCCAGCATTTT.